The sequence of this T cell receptor (beta chain) was determined in a study of T cell responses to AZD1222 COVID-19 vaccine. Findings of the study overall: Compared with day 0, the breadth and depth of the Spike-specific TCR repertoire rose significantly after two doses of AZD1222. Donors were chiefly white British, with a greater number of females, and clonal diversity was perhaps underestimated. Among AZD1222 vaccinees, only five or six were seropositive at baseline.

Measured with immunoSEQ multiplex PCR; TCRdb has only the in-frame clones, and not every one. Here the sample spans some 96,000 clones, more than 75% being singletons. In the case of this clone: Antigen unknown.

V lost 3 bases to trimming and J lost 2 bases; unmatched junction nucleotides: 5. The CDR3 totals 15 residues. Per germline, CDR1 SGHNT and CDR2 YYREEE (reference sequence). This receptor was taken from an adult in good health. This chain links TRBV5-4 with TRBJ2-7; 10 nucleotides line up with TRBD2. The source material was peripheral blood, sampled on day 0 of AZD1222 vaccination. In DNA, the CDR3 is TGTGCCAGCAGCTCCAAACTAGCGGGAACCTACGAGCAGTACTTC. This encodes CASSSKLAGTYEQYF. Drawing the rest from reference TRBV5-4 and TRBJ2-7, the complete variable domain is ETGVTQSPTHLIKTRGQQVTLRCSSQSGHNTVSWYQQALGQGPQFIFQYYREEENGRGNFPPRFSGLQFPNYSSELNVNALELDDSALYLCASSSKLAGTYEQYFGPGTRLTVT.